This T cell receptor (beta chain) was retrieved from a study of immune heterogeneity within non-small cell lung tumors. TCR beta CDR3 regions came from multiplex PCR with 32 forward V and 13 reverse J primers. TCRdb reanalysed the multiplex PCR reads using MiXCR and keeps one entry per CDR3 protein. The sample lists fewer than 7,000 distinct CDR3 sequences; less than 25% were seen once. CDR1 is SGHTA, CDR2 FQGTGA, per germline. The length of the CDR3 is 16 residues. V lost 1 base, J lost 5 bases, and 8 bases stayed unmatched. Each sample used roughly 0.65 ug of genomic DNA from bulk tumor tissue. Multiple biopsies spaced far apart were taken from each primary tumor during surgery. The study cohort was described as untreated, and its members had newly diagnosed non-small cell lung cancer. They went on to have curative surgery. This clonotype is termed medium-sized.

The V and J genes are TRBV7-3 and TRBJ2-3; 8 nucleotides align to TRBD1. The receptor's source is a female donor with non-small cell lung cancer. The sequencing sample was made of lung tumor tissue. CDR3 amino acids: CASSLNPGGLGDTQYF. The DNA for the CDR3 is TGTGCCAGCAGCTTAAACCCAGGGGGCTTAGGAGATACGCAGTATTTT. The complete variable domain, with remaining parts taken from reference TRBV7-3 and TRBJ2-3, reads GAGVSQTPSNKVTEKGKYVELRCDPISGHTALYWYRQSLGQGPEFLIYFQGTGAADDSGLPNDRFFAVRPEGSVSTLKIQRTERGDSAVYLCASSLNPGGLGDTQYFGPGTRLTVL.